These 30 T cell receptor beta chains were sequenced from one sample in a study of long-term antiretroviral therapy in people with HIV. They ran version v3.0 of the immunoSEQ assay at survey level. Assay used: immunoSEQ multiplex PCR; TCRdb lists only in-frame clones, some missing. The table has 20,000 to 25,000 clones, roughly 80% seen once; the top ten hold 5% to 7%. Sequences were derived from unsorted PBMCs, sampled 0.2 years after starting antiretroviral therapy. The receptors originated from a woman in her 30s with HIV.

This rearrangement joins TRBV5-1 to TRBJ2-3; D unresolved. The CDR3 length is 14 residues. The V gene's germline CDR1 is SGHRS and CDR2 YFSETQ. The V end was cut by 3 bases, the J end by 0 bases, with 8 bases between. The CDR3 region is CASSSPGSTDTQYF. The CDR3 coding sequence is TGCGCCAGCAGCTCCCCGGGCAGCACAGATACGCAGTATTTT.

V gene TRBV6-1 combines with J gene TRBJ1-1; tentatively, D is TRBD1 (5 bases). V shed 3 bases and J shed 1 base, with 9 bases lying between them. The CDR3 loop spans 14 amino acids. CDR1 is MNHNS and CDR2 is SASEGT in the germline V gene. The CDR3 nucleotides are TGTGCCAGCAGTGACGGGGCCGGGAACACTGAAGCTTTCTTT. As protein: CASSDGAGNTEAFF.

The chain combines TRBV7-9 with TRBJ1-4; 9 nucleotides agree with TRBD1. V was clipped by 5 bases and J by 4 bases; unmatched bases: 5. CDR1 is SEHNR, CDR2 FQNEAQ, per germline (reference sequence). The CDR3 loop spans 15 amino acids. CDR3 residues: CASSPDRGGNEKLFF. CDR3 DNA sequence: TGTGCCAGCAGCCCGGACAGGGGCGGTAATGAAAAACTGTTTTTT.

The rearrangement uses TRBV2 and TRBJ1-5; D gene uncertain. Germline values: CDR1 SNHLY, CDR2 FYNNEI. The CDR3 runs to 19 residues. V lost 2 bases to trimming and J lost 0 bases, with 20 bases between them. CDR3 residues: CASSESLAAAKYSNQPQHF. The CDR3 DNA is TGTGCCAGCAGTGAAAGCTTGGCGGCCGCCAAATATAGCAATCAGCCCCAGCATTTT.

The rearrangement links TRBV5-1 to TRBJ1-2, with D unresolved. CDR1 SGHRS and CDR2 YFSETQ come from the germline V gene. The CDR3 has 15 residues. V lost 1 base, J lost 6 bases, and 16 bases lay in between. CDR3 amino acids: CASSLITAPRNGYTF. The DNA for the CDR3 is TGCGCCAGCAGCTTGATTACGGCACCTCGGAATGGCTACACCTTC.

This clone was observed a few times. The chain has TRBV7-2 and TRBJ1-5; TRBD1 aligns across 8 bases. This CDR3 spans 16 amino acids. Losses at the gene ends were 5 bases for V and 2 bases for J; bases not matched to a gene: 8. Germline V gene lookup returns CDR1 SGHTA and CDR2 FQGNSA. The CDR3 DNA sequence: TGTGCCAGCAGCCCAGGAGGGACAGGTCGCAATCAGCCCCAGCATTTT. Its translation: CASSPGGTGRNQPQHF.

The chain is built from TRBV6-5 and TRBJ2-5, with TRBD2 identical over 7 bases. Germline V gives CDR1 MNHEY, CDR2 SVGAGI. Unmatched junction bases numbered 6, after V lost 0 bases and J lost 5 bases. The length of the CDR3 is 15 residues. Here the CDR3 reads CASSYSPSGGETQYF. For the CDR3, the DNA is TGTGCCAGCAGTTACTCTCCTAGCGGTGGGGAGACCCAGTACTTC.

V gene TRBV6-5 combines with J gene TRBJ1-6; no firm D call. Germline V gene data show CDR1 as MNHEY and CDR2 as SVGAGI. The CDR3 sequence is 15 residues long. V dropped 0 bases and J dropped 7 bases, with 10 bases sitting between them. In DNA, the CDR3 is TGTGCCAGCAGTTACTCTACAGCTGGGAATTCACCCCTCCACTTT. It codes for CASSYSTAGNSPLHF.

The CDR3 DNA reads TGTGCCTGGAGTGTACGGGGAGAGACCCAGTACTTC. This sequence encodes CAWSVRGETQYF. J is TRBJ2-5 and V is TRBV30; perhaps TRBD2 as D (5 bases). V was trimmed by 0 bases and J by 4 bases, leaving 6 bases between them. The CDR3 loop spans 12 amino acids. In germline, CDR1 is GTSNPN, CDR2 SVGIG (reference sequence).

The chain has TRBV30 and TRBJ1-2; TRBD1 matches at 9 bases. Germline V gene data show CDR1 as GTSNPN and CDR2 as SVGIG (reference sequence). Trimming took 2 bases from V and 4 from J; bases not matched to a gene: 8. The CDR3 is made up of 15 amino acids. CDR3: CAWSPGTGHSYGYTF. The CDR3 DNA sequence: TGTGCCTGGAGTCCCGGGACAGGGCACAGCTATGGCTACACCTTC.

This clone has just a few counts. The gene calls are TRBV5-4 and TRBJ1-4; D is uncertain. The CDR3 loop spans 13 amino acids. Trimming pared 5 bases from V and 7 bases from J, leaving 12 bases between. Germline lookup yields CDR1 SGHNT and CDR2 YYREEE (reference sequence). This CDR3 is CASSAGSGEKLFF. CDR3 DNA: TGTGCCAGCAGTGCCGGGTCAGGTGAAAAACTGTTTTTT.

The J gene is TRBJ1-4, the V gene TRBV5-1; possibly TRBD1 for D (6 bases). Between the trimmed V and J ends, which lost 3 bases and 3 bases, there was a span of 9 bases. Germline V lookup: CDR1 SGHRS, CDR2 YFSETQ. The CDR3 is made up of 14 amino acids. The CDR3 region is CASSSTGANEKLFF. CDR3 bases: TGCGCCAGCAGCTCGACAGGCGCTAATGAAAAACTGTTTTTT.

This rearrangement joins TRBV9 to TRBJ2-1; D may be TRBD1 (5 bases). The CDR3 is made up of 16 amino acids. The V end was cut by 4 bases, the J end by 2 bases, with 16 bases between. In germline, CDR1 is SGDLS, CDR2 YYNGEE. The CDR3 reads CASSTRTTATYNEQFF. CDR3 DNA sequence: TGTGCCAGCAGCACCAGAACGACAGCGACCTACAATGAGCAGTTCTTC.

V gene TRBV6-5 combines with J gene TRBJ2-1, with a weak D call TRBD2 (5 bases). Trimming left V 5 bases short and J 7 bases short, with 12 bases between. Germline lookup yields CDR1 MNHEY and CDR2 SVGAGI. This CDR3 contains 13 residues. This CDR3 is CASSPGLGNEQFF. In DNA form, the CDR3 reads TGTGCCAGCAGTCCCGGACTTGGGAATGAGCAGTTCTTC.

V and J are TRBV18 and TRBJ2-5, with D tentatively TRBD2 (7 bases). The ends were cut back, 2 bases at V and 0 bases at J, with 13 bases in the middle. The germline gives CDR1 KGHSH, CDR2 LQKENI. This CDR3 has 16 amino acids. The CDR3 DNA reads as TGTGCCAGCTCACCAGGGAGGGGGAAGTACCAAGAGACCCAGTACTTC. It codes for CASSPGRGKYQETQYF.

This chain uses TRBV30 with TRBJ2-5, with TRBD1 matching 7 bases. V was pared by 0 bases and J by 2 bases, with 9 bases of the junction left unmatched. Germline CDR1 and CDR2: GTSNPN and SVGIG (reference sequence). CDR3 length: 16 residues. CDR3 loop: CAWSVGQVIFQETQYF. The CDR3, as DNA: TGTGCCTGGAGTGTAGGACAGGTAATCTTTCAAGAGACCCAGTACTTC.

The chain links TRBV30 to TRBJ2-2; 9 bases map to TRBD1. With V trimmed by 7 bases and J by 6 bases, 6 bases remained unmatched. Germline loops: CDR1 GTSNPN, CDR2 SVGIG (reference sequence). The CDR3 loop spans 13 amino acids. Here the CDR3 reads CASGTGPPGELFF. The CDR3 DNA sequence: TGTGCCTCCGGGACAGGGCCCCCCGGGGAGCTGTTTTTT.

The chain joins TRBV4-1 to TRBJ2-3, with D perhaps TRBD2 (6 bases). CDR1 MGHRA and CDR2 YSYEKL come from the germline V gene. The CDR3 has 17 amino acids. The V gene lost 0 bases and the J gene lost 1 base, with 14 bases spanning the gap. CDR3 region: CASSQEVRGVGTDTQYF. CDR3 nucleotide sequence: TGCGCCAGCAGCCAAGAAGTCCGCGGGGTCGGCACAGATACGCAGTATTTT.

The chain employs TRBV4-1 and TRBJ1-5, with D hard to call. V lost 1 base and J 11 bases, leaving 12 bases between the germline ends. The CDR3 is 13 amino acids. Germline lookup yields CDR1 MGHRA and CDR2 YSYEKL. The CDR3 reads CASSQVLAEAQHF. The CDR3 nucleotides read TGCGCCAGCAGCCAAGTATTGGCGGAGGCCCAGCATTTT.

The rearrangement uses TRBV7-9 and TRBJ2-1; D call uncertain. Trimming shortened V by 4 bases and J by 7 bases, and 11 bases separated the two germline ends. This CDR3 is 13 amino acids long. Per the germline V gene, CDR1 is SEHNR and CDR2 is FQNEAQ (reference sequence). The CDR3 here is CASSWSPGNEQFF. The DNA for the CDR3 is TGTGCCAGCAGCTGGTCGCCTGGGAATGAGCAGTTCTTC. The full variable domain, completed using reference TRBV7-9 and TRBJ2-1, is DTGVSQNPRHKITKRGQNVTFRCDPISEHNRLYWYRQTLGQGPEFLTYFQNEAQLEKSRLLSDRFSAERPKGSFSTLEIQRTEQGDSAMYLCASSWSPGNEQFFGPGTRLTVL.

The genes are TRBV7-6 and TRBJ2-6; 7 bases match TRBD1. The CDR3 is made up of 20 amino acids. CDR1 SGHVS and CDR2 FNYEAQ come from the germline V gene. Unmatched junction bases numbered 16, after V lost 1 base and J lost 4 bases. This CDR3 is CASSLGEDRYGGSGANVLTF. Written as DNA, the CDR3 is TGTGCCAGCAGCTTAGGCGAGGACAGGTATGGGGGCTCGGGGGCCAACGTCCTGACTTTC.

CDR3 residues: CASSVALVGGGTEAFF. The DNA for the CDR3 is TGTGCCAGCAGCGTAGCGCTTGTGGGGGGCGGAACTGAAGCTTTCTTT. The chain joins TRBV9 to TRBJ1-1, with D tentatively TRBD1 (6 bases). This CDR3 contains 16 residues. With 0 bases removed from V and 5 bases from J, the gap between germline ends came to 17 bases. Germline-derived CDR1 and CDR2 are SGDLS and YYNGEE.

The chain recombines TRBV2 with TRBJ1-2; 7 bases match TRBD1. Per the germline V gene, CDR1 is SNHLY and CDR2 is FYNNEI. The CDR3 extends over 15 amino acids. Trimming cost V 5 bases and J 3 bases; bases outside gene matches: 9. The CDR3 loop reads CASSLYGTDDYGYTF. In nucleotides, the CDR3 is TGTGCCAGCAGTTTATACGGGACAGATGACTATGGCTACACCTTC.

The chain joins TRBV4-1 to TRBJ1-1, with TRBD1 as a possible D gene (6 bases). Germline V gene data show CDR1 as MGHRA and CDR2 as YSYEKL. The CDR3 runs to 17 residues. V lost 0 bases and J lost 2, with 16 bases in between. For the CDR3, the DNA is TGCGCCAGCAGCCAAGATGAATGGTCAGGGGTAAACACTGAAGCTTTCTTT. Translated, it gives CASSQDEWSGVNTEAFF.

This chain links TRBV5-4 with TRBJ2-2, with D hard to call. CDR1 and CDR2 (germline): SGHNT, YYREEE (reference sequence). This CDR3 has 15 residues. V dropped 0 bases and J dropped 5 bases, with 11 bases sitting between them. This CDR3 is CASSLDRGVTGELFF. The DNA of the CDR3 is TGTGCCAGCAGCTTGGACCGTGGGGTAACCGGGGAGCTGTTTTTT. Full variable domain (rest looked up from reference TRBV5-4 and TRBJ2-2): ETGVTQSPTHLIKTRGQQVTLRCSSQSGHNTVSWYQQALGQGPQFIFQYYREEENGRGNFPPRFSGLQFPNYSSELNVNALELDDSALYLCASSLDRGVTGELFFGEGSRLTVL.

In its sample, this clone was seen a few times. The V and J genes are TRBV5-4 and TRBJ2-2; D gene unclear. Germline V gene lookup returns CDR1 SGHNT and CDR2 YYREEE (reference sequence). V was clipped by 3 bases and J by 0 bases, with 15 bases between them. The CDR3 sequence is 17 residues long. The CDR3 region has the DNA TGTGCCAGCAGCTCAGTAACTGGCCTCGCGAACACCGGGGAGCTGTTTTTT. Its protein product is CASSSVTGLANTGELFF.

This clone was recorded only once. The chain recombines TRBV6-4 with TRBJ2-1; the match to TRBD1 covers 8 bases. In germline, CDR1 is MRHNA, CDR2 SNTAGT. The CDR3 contains 14 residues. V lost 2 bases to trimming and J lost 4 bases; unmatched junction nucleotides: 1. The DNA of the CDR3 is TGTGCCAGCAGTGACGGACAGGGATACAATGAGCAGTTCTTC. Protein: CASSDGQGYNEQFF.

This chain connects TRBV10-3 to TRBJ2-6; no definite D call. Germline CDR1 is ENHRY and CDR2 is SYGVKD. Trimming took 4 bases from V and 0 from J, leaving 10 bases between them. The CDR3 runs to 16 residues. CDR3 DNA: TGTGCCATCAGTGCAAACCTTTTCTCTGGGGCCAACGTCCTGACTTTC. Translating it yields CAISANLFSGANVLTF.

This sequence joins TRBV6-6 and TRBJ1-1; a possible D gene is TRBD1 (6 bases). Germline V gene lookup returns CDR1 MNHNY and CDR2 SVGAGI (reference sequence). CDR3 size: 13 residues. V lost 5 bases to trimming and J lost 3 bases, with 10 bases between them. CDR3 nucleotide sequence: TGTGCCAGCAGTCCTGGGGGCCACACTGAAGCTTTCTTT. It codes for CASSPGGHTEAFF.

CDR3: CASSTGRANTEAFF. The DNA of the CDR3 is TGCGCCAGCAGCACTGGACGGGCAAACACTGAAGCTTTCTTT. The rearrangement links TRBV5-1 to TRBJ1-1; D is uncertain. Germline loops: CDR1 SGHRS, CDR2 YFSETQ. The CDR3 has 14 amino acids. The V and J ends lost 4 bases and 2 bases respectively, with 12 bases between them.